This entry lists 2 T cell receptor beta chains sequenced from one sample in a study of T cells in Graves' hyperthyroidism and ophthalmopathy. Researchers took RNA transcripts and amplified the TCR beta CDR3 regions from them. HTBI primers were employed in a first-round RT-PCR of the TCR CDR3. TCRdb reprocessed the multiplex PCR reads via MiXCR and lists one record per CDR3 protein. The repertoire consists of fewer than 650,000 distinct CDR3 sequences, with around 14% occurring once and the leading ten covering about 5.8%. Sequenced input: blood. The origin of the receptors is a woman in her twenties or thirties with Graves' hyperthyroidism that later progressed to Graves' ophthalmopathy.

DNA for the CDR3: TGTGCCAGCAGCCAAGCAGATGTAGGAGGGTCCGGGGCCAACGTCCTGACTTTC. It translates to CASSQADVGGSGANVLTF. V gene TRBV3-1 combines with J gene TRBJ2-6; a possible D gene is TRBD2 (6 bases). The CDR3 totals 18 residues. V was cut by 1 base and J by 4 bases, with 17 bases left in between. Germline V CDR1 and CDR2: LGHDT, YNNKEL (reference sequence).

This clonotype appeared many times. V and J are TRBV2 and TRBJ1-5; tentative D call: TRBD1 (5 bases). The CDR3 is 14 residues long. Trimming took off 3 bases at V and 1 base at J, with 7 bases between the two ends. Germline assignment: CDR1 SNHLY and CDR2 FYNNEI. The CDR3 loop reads CASSDRASNQPQHF. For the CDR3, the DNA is TGTGCCAGCAGTGACAGGGCGAGCAATCAGCCCCAGCATTTT. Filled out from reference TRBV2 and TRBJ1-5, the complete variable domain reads EPEVTQTPSHQVTQMGQEVILRCVPISNHLYFYWYRQILGQKVEFLVSFYNNEISEKSEIFDDQFSVERPDGSNFTLKIRSTKLEDSAMYFCASSDRASNQPQHFGDGTRLSIL.